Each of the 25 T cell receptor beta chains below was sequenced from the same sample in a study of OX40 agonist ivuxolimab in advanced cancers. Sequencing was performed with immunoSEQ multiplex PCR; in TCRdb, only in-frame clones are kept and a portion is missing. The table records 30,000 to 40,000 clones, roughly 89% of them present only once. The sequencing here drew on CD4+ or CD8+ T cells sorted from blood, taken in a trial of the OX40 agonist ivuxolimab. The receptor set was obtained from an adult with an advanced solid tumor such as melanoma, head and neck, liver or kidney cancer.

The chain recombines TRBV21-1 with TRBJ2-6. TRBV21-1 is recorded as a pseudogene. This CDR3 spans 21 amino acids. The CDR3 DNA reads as TGTGCCAGCAGCAAATATGAGGGGTCCAAGACGACCTCTTCTGGGGCCAACGTCCTGACTTTC. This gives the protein CASSKYEGSKTTSSGANVLTF.

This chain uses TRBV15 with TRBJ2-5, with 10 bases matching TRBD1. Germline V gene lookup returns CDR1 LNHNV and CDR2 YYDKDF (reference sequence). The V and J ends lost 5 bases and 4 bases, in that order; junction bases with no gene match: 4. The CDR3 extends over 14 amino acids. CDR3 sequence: CATSGGTGVETQYF. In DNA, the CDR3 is TGTGCCACCAGCGGTGGGACAGGGGTAGAGACCCAGTACTTC.

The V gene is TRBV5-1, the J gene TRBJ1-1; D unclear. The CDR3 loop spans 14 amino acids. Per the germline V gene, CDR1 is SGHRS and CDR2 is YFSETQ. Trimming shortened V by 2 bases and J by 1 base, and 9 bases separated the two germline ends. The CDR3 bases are TGCGCCAGCAGCTTTGCAAATGGGAACACTGAAGCTTTCTTT. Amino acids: CASSFANGNTEAFF.

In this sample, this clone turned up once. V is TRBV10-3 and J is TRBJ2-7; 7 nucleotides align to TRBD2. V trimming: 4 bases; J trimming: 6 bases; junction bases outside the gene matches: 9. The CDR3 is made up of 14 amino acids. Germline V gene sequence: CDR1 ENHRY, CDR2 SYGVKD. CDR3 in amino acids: CAISVSGASGEQYF. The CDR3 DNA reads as TGTGCCATCAGTGTGAGCGGGGCCTCTGGCGAGCAGTACTTC.

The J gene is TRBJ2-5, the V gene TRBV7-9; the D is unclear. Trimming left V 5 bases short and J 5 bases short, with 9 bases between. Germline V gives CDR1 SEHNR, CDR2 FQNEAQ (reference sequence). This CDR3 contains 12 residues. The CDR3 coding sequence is TGTGCCAGCAGCCCCCCGACGGAGACCCAGTACTTC. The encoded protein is CASSPPTETQYF.

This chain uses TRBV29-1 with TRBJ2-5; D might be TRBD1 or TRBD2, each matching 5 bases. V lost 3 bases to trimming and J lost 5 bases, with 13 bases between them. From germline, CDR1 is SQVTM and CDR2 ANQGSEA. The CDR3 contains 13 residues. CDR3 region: CSVDHRGGETQYF. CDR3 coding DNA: TGCAGCGTTGATCACCGGGGCGGGGAGACCCAGTACTTC.

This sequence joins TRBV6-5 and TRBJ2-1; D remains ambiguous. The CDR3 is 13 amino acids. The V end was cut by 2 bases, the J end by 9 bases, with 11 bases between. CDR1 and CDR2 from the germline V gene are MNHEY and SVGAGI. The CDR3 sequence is CASSYVGNGEQFF. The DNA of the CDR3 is TGTGCCAGCAGTTACGTGGGCAACGGTGAGCAGTTCTTC.

CDR3 in amino acids: CASSQSNRDLHNEQFF. As DNA, the CDR3 is TGTGCCAGCAGCCAATCAAACCGGGACTTGCACAATGAGCAGTTCTTC. The J gene is TRBJ2-1, the V gene TRBV4-2; the D gene is possibly TRBD2 (6 bases). The CDR3 is 16 amino acids. The germline V and J ends were trimmed by 2 bases and 5 bases, with 16 bases remaining between them. Germline-derived CDR1 and CDR2 are LGHNA and YNFKEQ.

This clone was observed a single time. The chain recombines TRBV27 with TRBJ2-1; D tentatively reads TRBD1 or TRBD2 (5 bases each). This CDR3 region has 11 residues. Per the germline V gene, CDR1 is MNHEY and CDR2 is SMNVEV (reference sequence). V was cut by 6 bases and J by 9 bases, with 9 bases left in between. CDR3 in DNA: TGTGCCAGCAGATTTGGGGGTGAGCAGTTCTTC. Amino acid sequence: CASRFGGEQFF.

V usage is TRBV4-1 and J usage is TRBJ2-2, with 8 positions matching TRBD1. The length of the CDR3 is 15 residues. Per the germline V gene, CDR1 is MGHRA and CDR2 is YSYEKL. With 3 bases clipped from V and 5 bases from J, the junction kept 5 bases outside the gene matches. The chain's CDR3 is CASSHSNRGTGELFF. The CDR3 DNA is TGCGCCAGCAGCCACAGCAACAGGGGGACCGGGGAGCTGTTTTTT.

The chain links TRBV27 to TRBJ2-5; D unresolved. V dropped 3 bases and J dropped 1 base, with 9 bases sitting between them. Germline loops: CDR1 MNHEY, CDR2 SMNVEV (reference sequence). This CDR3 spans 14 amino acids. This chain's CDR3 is CASSFLGSQETQYF. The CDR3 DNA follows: TGTGCCAGCAGTTTTCTAGGGTCCCAAGAGACCCAGTACTTC.

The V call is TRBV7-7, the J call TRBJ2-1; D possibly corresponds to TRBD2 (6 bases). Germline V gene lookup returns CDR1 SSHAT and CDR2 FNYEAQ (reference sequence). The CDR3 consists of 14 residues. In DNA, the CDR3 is TGTGCTCTAGGGAGGATAGGCCCCGGAAATGAGCAGTTCTTC. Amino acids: CALGRIGPGNEQFF.

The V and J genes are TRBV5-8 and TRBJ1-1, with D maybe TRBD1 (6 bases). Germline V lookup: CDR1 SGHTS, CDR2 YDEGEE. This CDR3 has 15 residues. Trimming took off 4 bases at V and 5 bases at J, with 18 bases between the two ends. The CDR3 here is CASSLPSRGITEAFF. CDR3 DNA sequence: TGTGCCAGCAGCCTCCCCTCGAGGGGGATTACTGAAGCTTTCTTT. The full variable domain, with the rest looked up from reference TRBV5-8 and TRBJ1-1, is EAGVTQSPTHLIKTRGQQATLRCSPISGHTSVYWYQQALGLGLQFLLWYDEGEERNRGNFPPRFSGRQFPNYSSELNVNALELEDSALYLCASSLPSRGITEAFFGQGTRLTVV.

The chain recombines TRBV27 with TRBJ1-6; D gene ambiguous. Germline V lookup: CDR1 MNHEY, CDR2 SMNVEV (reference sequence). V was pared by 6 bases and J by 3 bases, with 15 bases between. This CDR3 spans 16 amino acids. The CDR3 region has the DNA TGTGCCAGCAGCCCCGGACGGACTGTCTATAATTCACCCCTCCACTTT. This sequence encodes CASSPGRTVYNSPLHF.

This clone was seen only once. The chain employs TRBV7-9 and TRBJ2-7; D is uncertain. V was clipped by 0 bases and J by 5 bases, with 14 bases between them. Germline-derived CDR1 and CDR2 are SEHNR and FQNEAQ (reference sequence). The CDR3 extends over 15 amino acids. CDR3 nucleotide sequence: TGTGCCAGCAGCTTAGCTCGGCAGATGGTCCACGAGCAGTACTTC. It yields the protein CASSLARQMVHEQYF.

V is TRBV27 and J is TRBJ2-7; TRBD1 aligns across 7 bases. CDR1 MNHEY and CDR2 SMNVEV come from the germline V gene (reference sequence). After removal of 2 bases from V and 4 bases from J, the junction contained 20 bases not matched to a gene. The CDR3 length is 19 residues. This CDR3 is CASSLRSSYTETGRYEQYF. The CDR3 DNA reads TGTGCCAGCAGTTTAAGGAGCAGCTACACCGAGACAGGGCGGTACGAGCAGTACTTC.

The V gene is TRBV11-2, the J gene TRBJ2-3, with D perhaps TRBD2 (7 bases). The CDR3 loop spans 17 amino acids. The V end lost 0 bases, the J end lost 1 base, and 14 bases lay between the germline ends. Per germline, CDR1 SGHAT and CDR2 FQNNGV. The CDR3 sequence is CASSLEVGGLGTDTQYF. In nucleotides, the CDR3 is TGTGCCAGCAGCTTAGAAGTGGGGGGGCTTGGCACAGATACGCAGTATTTT.

CDR3 residues: CASSTLAGEIDTQYF. CDR3 in DNA: TGTGCCAGCAGTACACTAGCGGGGGAGATAGATACGCAGTATTTT. The V and J genes are TRBV7-9 and TRBJ2-3; 11 bases fit TRBD2. After removal of 6 bases from V and 5 bases from J, the junction contained 7 bases not matched to a gene. Germline V gene data show CDR1 as SEHNR and CDR2 as FQNEAQ (reference sequence). The CDR3 has 15 residues.

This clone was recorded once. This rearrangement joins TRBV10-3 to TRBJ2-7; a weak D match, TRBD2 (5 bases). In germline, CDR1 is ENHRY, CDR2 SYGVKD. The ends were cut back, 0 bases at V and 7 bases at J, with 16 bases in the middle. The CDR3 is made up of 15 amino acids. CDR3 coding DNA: TGTGCCATCAGTGAGTCGAGGGATTCCACGGGAGAGCAGTACTTC. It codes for CAISESRDSTGEQYF.

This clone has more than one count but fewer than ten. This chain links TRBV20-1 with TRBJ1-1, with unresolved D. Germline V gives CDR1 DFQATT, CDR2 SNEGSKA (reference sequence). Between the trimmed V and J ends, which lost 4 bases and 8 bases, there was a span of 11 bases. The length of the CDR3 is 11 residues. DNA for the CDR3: TGCAGTGCTAAAACTCCGGAAGAAGCTTTCTTT. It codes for CSAKTPEEAFF.

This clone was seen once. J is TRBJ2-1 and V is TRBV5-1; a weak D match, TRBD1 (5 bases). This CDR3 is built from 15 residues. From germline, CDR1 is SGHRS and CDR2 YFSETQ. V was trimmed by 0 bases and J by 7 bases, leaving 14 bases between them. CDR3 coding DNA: TGCGCCAGCAGCTTGGCCCAGGGTCTGAGGAATGAGCAGTTCTTC. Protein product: CASSLAQGLRNEQFF.

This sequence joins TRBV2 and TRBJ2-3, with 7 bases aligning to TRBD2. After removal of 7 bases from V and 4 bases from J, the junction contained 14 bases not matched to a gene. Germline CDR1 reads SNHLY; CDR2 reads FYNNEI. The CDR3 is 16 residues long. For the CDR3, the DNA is TGTGCCAGCAAGACCGATCGGGCGGGAGTCGCAGATACGCAGTATTTT. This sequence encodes CASKTDRAGVADTQYF.

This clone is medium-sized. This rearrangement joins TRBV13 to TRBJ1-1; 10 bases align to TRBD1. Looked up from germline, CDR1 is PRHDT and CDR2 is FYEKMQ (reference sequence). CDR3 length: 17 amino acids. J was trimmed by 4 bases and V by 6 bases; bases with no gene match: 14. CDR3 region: CASRWRGGQGKITEAFF. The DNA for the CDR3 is TGTGCCAGCAGATGGCGAGGGGGACAGGGGAAAATCACTGAAGCTTTCTTT.

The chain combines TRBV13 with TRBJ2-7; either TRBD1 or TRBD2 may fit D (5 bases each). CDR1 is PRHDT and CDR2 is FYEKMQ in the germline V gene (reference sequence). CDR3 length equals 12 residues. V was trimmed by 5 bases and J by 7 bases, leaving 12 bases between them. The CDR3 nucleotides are TGTGCCAGCAGCCCGGGGCCGATTGAGCAGTACTTC. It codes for CASSPGPIEQYF.

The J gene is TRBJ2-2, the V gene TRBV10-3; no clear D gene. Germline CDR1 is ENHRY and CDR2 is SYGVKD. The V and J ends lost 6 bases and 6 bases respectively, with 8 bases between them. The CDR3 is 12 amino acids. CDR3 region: CAIRGSPGELFF. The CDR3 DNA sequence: TGTGCCATCAGGGGTTCCCCCGGGGAGCTGTTTTTT.